This T cell receptor (beta chain) comes out of a study of shared clonotypes between healthy human individuals. Original processing methods: ImmunoSEQ output lacked quality scores and full-length reads, limiting matched filtering. Assay: immunoSEQ multiplex PCR; the TCRdb copy retains only in-frame clones and omits some. That table furnishes V, J and clone size, whereas the DNA furnished D and trimming. The sample has around 1.9 million clones; around 95% are singletons. Findings and caveats of the study: Represented diversity, genetic and exposure-history alike, was limited by few donors. Incomplete sequencing of sorted subsets was indicated by rarefaction despite large depth.

Germline CDR1 SGHDT, CDR2 YYEEEE. The V end lost 4 bases, the J end lost 3 bases, and 11 bases lay between the germline ends. The CDR3 extends over 14 amino acids. This clone was observed a single time. Its antigen is not known. CD45RO-negative, CCR7-positively selected cells formed the naive CD8 fraction, excluding terminally differentiated effector memory CD45RA+ cells. Among the donors, all were Caucasian adults who lived in Nashville, Tennessee. The gene calls are TRBV5-6 and TRBJ2-1; the D is unclear. The source is a young man in good health. Some clones in this sample may be carry-over from other donors' samples. The specimen sequenced was naive CD8+ T cells from PBMCs. CDR3 DNA: TGTGCCAGCAGCCGGCCCCCGGACTACAATGAGCAGTTCTTC. Protein sequence: CASSRPPDYNEQFF.